What follows are 11 T cell receptor beta chains derived from one specimen sequenced in a study of T cells in Graves' hyperthyroidism and ophthalmopathy. The CDR3 regions of TCR beta were amplified from RNA transcripts. TCR CDR3 regions were first amplified by RT-PCR with HTBI primers. One entry per CDR3 protein, called by TCRdb with MiXCR from the multiplex PCR reads. The table shows 450,000 to 650,000 distinct CDR3 sequences, with under 25% occurring only once. Sequenced: blood. These receptors came from a man between 18 and 35 years old with Graves' hyperthyroidism.

This clonotype was seen repeatedly, ten times or more. The CDR3 coding sequence is TGTGCCAGCAGTGAATCCCCGAGACTCTATGGCTACACCTTC. Its translation: CASSESPRLYGYTF. The genes are TRBV25-1 and TRBJ1-2; no clear D gene. V gave up 1 base and J gave up 4 bases, with 10 bases separating them. The CDR3 runs to 14 residues. Germline-derived CDR1 and CDR2 are MGHDK and SYGVNS.

The sample holds a few counts of this clonotype. CDR3 bases: TGTGCCAGCAGCCAGATTCCCCCTCCAGCGGGGGCCGCGAACACCGGGGAGCTGTTTTTT. It translates to CASSQIPPPAGAANTGELFF. The V and J genes are TRBV14 and TRBJ2-2, with 8 bases lining up with TRBD2. The CDR3 consists of 20 residues. The junction had 15 bases not matched to a gene; V was cut back by 3 bases and J by 0 bases. Germline V CDR1 and CDR2: SGHDN, FVKESK.

The chain recombines TRBV6-2 or TRBV6-3 with TRBJ1-1; D unclear. V was pared by 0 bases and J by 0 bases, with 11 bases between. Germline loops: CDR1 MNHEY, CDR2 SVGEGT. The CDR3 consists of 16 residues. CDR3 nucleotides: TGTGCCAGCAGTTACTCGAAGGTAACGATGAACACTGAAGCTTTCTTT. Its translation: CASSYSKVTMNTEAFF.

This clonotype has more than one count but fewer than ten. The chain joins TRBV13 to TRBJ1-2; D may be TRBD1 (6 bases). Germline V gives CDR1 PRHDT, CDR2 FYEKMQ (reference sequence). The CDR3 consists of 16 residues. V shed 0 bases and J shed 5 bases, with 16 bases lying between them. The CDR3 loop is CASSLGMLLRGYGYTF. Here the CDR3 DNA reads TGTGCCAGCAGCTTAGGCATGCTCCTCAGGGGTTATGGCTACACCTTC.

The sample holds many counts of this clonotype. The chain links TRBV4-1 to TRBJ2-7, with a weak D call TRBD1 (5 bases). Looked up from germline, CDR1 is MGHRA and CDR2 is YSYEKL. The germline V and J ends were trimmed by 4 bases and 5 bases, with 18 bases remaining between them. The CDR3 spans 15 residues. CDR3 DNA: TGCGCCAGCAGCCTCCTACCAGGGTATGGCAACGAGCAGTACTTC. This sequence encodes CASSLLPGYGNEQYF.

This clonotype has a count of ten or more. This chain uses TRBV6-1 with TRBJ1-2, with D unresolved. V was pared by 5 bases and J by 3 bases, with 10 bases between. In germline, CDR1 is MNHNS, CDR2 SASEGT. The CDR3 contains 13 residues. The CDR3 is CASSQTAYYGYTF. CDR3 in DNA: TGTGCCAGCAGTCAAACAGCCTACTATGGCTACACCTTC.

At least ten counts were recorded for this clonotype. The chain couples TRBV6-5 to TRBJ2-7; D ambiguous. The CDR3 spans 14 residues. V was shortened by 2 bases and J by 5 bases, with 13 bases between the two germline ends. Germline values: CDR1 MNHEY, CDR2 SVGAGI. The DNA of the CDR3 is TGTGCCAGCAGTTACCGGTTTGGCGACGACGAGCAGTACTTC. It encodes CASSYRFGDDEQYF.

This clonotype was observed many times. The chain links TRBV27 to TRBJ2-2; 12 bases line up with TRBD2. Germline trimming cut 7 bases from V and 6 bases from J; bases unmatched to any gene: 3. Germline V gives CDR1 MNHEY, CDR2 SMNVEV (reference sequence). There are 14 residues in the CDR3. This CDR3 reads CASTTSGGSGELFF. CDR3 DNA: TGTGCCAGCACCACTAGCGGGGGGTCCGGGGAGCTGTTTTTT.

This chain connects TRBV12-3 or TRBV12-4 to TRBJ2-5; D gene uncertain. The CDR3 totals 13 residues. Trimming took 3 bases from V and 5 from J, leaving 10 bases between them. Here the CDR3 reads CASSFRVWETQYF. The CDR3 DNA is TGTGCCAGCAGTTTCAGAGTTTGGGAGACCCAGTACTTC.

Regarding this clonotype: A much larger clone differs from this one at a single base, so this may be a read error. DNA for the CDR3: TGTGCCAGCAGTTACGACAGCTCTGGATACACCATATATTTT. Translating it yields CASSYDSSGYTIYF. V usage is TRBV6-5 and J usage is TRBJ1-3, with D perhaps TRBD1 (5 bases). The germline V gene has CDR1 MNHEY and CDR2 SVGAGI. The CDR3 contains 14 residues.

In its sample, this clonotype was seen many times. The chain joins TRBV12-5 to TRBJ1-1; TRBD1 is a possible D gene (5 bases). This CDR3 has 15 residues. The ends were cut back, 5 bases at V and 1 base at J, with 14 bases in the middle. Germline V gives CDR1 LGHNT, CDR2 FRNRAP. Here the CDR3 reads CASGLGRQRNTEAFF. CDR3 in DNA: TGTGCTAGTGGTCTAGGTAGACAGAGGAACACTGAAGCTTTCTTT.